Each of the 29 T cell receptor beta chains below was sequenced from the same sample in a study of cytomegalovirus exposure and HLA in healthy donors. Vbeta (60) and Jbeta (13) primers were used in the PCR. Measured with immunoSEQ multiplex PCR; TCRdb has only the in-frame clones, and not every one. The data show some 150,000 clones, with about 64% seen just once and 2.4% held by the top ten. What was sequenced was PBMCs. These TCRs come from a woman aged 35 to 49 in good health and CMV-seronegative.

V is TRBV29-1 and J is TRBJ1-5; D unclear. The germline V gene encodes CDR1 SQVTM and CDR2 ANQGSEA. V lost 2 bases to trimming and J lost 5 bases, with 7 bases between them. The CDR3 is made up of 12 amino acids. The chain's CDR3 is CSVESRHQPQHF. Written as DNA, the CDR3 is TGCAGCGTTGAATCTCGTCATCAGCCCCAGCATTTT.

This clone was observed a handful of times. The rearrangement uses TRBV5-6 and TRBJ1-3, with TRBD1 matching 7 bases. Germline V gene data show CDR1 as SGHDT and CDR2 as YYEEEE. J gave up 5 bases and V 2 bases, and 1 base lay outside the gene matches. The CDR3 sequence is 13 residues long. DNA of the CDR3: TGTGCCAGCAGCTTACAGGGGAGAAACACCATATATTTT. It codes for CASSLQGRNTIYF.

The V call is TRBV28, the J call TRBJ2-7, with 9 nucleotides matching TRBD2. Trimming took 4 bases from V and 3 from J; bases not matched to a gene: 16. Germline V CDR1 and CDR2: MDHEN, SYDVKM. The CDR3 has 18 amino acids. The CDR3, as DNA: TGTGCCAGCAGTTCCCTTTCGGCGGCCCCTAGCGGGGACTACGAGCAGTACTTC. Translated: CASSSLSAAPSGDYEQYF.

The CDR3 DNA follows: TGTGCCAGCAGCCTCCGTCCCTCTAGCGGGGGAAATACGCAGTATTTT. This encodes CASSLRPSSGGNTQYF. The genes are TRBV7-2 and TRBJ2-3; 10 nucleotides align to TRBD2. CDR3 length: 16 amino acids. Losses at the gene ends were 5 bases for V and 7 bases for J; bases not matched to a gene: 12. The germline gives CDR1 SGHTA, CDR2 FQGNSA.

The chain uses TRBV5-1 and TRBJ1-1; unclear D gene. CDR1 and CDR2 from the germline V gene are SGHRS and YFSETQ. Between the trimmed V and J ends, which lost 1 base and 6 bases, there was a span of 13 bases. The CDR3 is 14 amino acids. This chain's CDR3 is CASSLFGGMAEAFF. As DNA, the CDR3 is TGCGCCAGCAGCTTGTTTGGAGGGATGGCTGAAGCTTTCTTT.

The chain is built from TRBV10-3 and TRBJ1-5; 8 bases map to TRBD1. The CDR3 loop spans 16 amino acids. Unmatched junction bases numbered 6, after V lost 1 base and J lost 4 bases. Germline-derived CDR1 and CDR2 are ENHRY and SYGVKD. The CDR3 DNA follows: TGTGCCATCAGTGAGTTCGGGACAGGAGCAAATCAGCCCCAGCATTTT. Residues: CAISEFGTGANQPQHF.

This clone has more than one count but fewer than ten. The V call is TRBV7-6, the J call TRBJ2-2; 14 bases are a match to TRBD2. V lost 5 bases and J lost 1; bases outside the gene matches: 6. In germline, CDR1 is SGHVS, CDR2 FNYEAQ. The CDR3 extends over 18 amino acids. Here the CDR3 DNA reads TGTGCCAGCAGCCAGGGACTAGCGGGGGCCGTGAACACCGGGGAGCTGTTTTTT. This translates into CASSQGLAGAVNTGELFF.

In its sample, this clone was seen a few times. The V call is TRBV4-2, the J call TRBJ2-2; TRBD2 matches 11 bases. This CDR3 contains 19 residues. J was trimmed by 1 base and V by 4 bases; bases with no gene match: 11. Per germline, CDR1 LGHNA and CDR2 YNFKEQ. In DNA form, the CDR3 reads TGTGCCAGCAGCCCCCGCCTGACCGGGACTAGCGGGAACACCGGGGAGCTGTTTTTT. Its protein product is CASSPRLTGTSGNTGELFF.

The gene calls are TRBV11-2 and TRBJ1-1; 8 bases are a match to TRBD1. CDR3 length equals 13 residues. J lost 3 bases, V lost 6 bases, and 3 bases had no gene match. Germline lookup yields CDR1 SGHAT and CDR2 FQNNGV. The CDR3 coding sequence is TGTGCCAGCAGTACGACAGGGGACACTGAAGCTTTCTTT. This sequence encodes CASSTTGDTEAFF. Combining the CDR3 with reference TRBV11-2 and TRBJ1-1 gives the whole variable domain EAGVAQSPRYKIIEKRQSVAFWCNPISGHATLYWYQQILGQGPKLLIQFQNNGVVDDSQLPKDRFSAERLKGVDSTLKIQPAKLEDSAVYLCASSTTGDTEAFFGQGTRLTVV.

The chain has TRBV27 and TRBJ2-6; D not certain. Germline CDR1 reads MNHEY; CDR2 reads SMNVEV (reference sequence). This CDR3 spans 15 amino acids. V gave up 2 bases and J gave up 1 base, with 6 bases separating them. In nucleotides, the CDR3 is TGTGCCAGCAGTTTAGGCCAGTCTGGGGCCAACGTCCTGACTTTC. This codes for CASSLGQSGANVLTF.

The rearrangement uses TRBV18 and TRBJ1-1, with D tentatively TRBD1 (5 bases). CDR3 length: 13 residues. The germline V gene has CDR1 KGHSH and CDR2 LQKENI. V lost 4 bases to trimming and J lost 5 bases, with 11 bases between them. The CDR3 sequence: CASSRVQGTEAFF. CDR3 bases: TGTGCCAGCTCACGGGTCCAGGGAACTGAAGCTTTCTTT. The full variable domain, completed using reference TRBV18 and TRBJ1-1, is NAGVMQNPRHLVRRRGQEARLRCSPMKGHSHVYWYRQLPEEGLKFMVYLQKENIIDESGMPKERFSAEFPKEGPSILRIQQVVRGDSAAYFCASSRVQGTEAFFGQGTRLTVV.

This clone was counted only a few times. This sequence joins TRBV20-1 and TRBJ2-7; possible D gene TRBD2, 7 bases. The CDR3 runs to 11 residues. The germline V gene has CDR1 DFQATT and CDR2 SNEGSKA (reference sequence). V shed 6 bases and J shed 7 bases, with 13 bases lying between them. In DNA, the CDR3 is TGCAGTGCCGCGGGGGCGCGGGAGCAGTACTTC. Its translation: CSAAGAREQYF.

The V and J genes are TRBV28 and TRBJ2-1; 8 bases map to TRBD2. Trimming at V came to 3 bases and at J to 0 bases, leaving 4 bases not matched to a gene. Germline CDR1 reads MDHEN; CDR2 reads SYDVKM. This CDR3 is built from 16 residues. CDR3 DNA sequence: TGTGCCAGCAGTTTCCCCAGCGGGGGCTCCTACAATGAGCAGTTCTTC. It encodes CASSFPSGGSYNEQFF.

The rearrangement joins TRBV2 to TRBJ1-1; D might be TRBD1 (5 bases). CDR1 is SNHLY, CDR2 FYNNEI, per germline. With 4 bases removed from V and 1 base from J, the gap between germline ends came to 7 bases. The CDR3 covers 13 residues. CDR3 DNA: TGTGCCAGCAGTGCGCAGGGGAACACTGAAGCTTTCTTT. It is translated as CASSAQGNTEAFF.

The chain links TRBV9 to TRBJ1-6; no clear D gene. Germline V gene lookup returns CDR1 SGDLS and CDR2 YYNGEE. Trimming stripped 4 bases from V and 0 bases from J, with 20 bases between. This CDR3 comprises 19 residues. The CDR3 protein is CASSPRETGLSSYNSPLHF. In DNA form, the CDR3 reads TGTGCCAGCAGCCCCCGAGAGACGGGTCTGAGCTCCTATAATTCACCCCTCCACTTT.

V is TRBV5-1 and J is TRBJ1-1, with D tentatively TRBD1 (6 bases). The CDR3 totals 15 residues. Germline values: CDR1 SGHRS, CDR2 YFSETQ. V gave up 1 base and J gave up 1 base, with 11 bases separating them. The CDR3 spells CASSLNGGANTEAFF. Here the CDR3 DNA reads TGCGCCAGCAGCTTGAACGGGGGGGCGAACACTGAAGCTTTCTTT. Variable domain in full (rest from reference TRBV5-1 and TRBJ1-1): KAGVTQTPRYLIKTRGQQVTLSCSPISGHRSVSWYQQTPGQGLQFLFEYFSETQRNKGNFPGRFSGRQFSNSRSEMNVSTLELGDSALYLCASSLNGGANTEAFFGQGTRLTVV.

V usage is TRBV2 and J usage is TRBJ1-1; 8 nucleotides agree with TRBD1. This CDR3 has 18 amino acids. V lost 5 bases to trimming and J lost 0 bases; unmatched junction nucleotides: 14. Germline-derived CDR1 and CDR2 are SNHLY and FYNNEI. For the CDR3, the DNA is TGTGCCAGCAGTACCCCATCCAGGGGGCGACTACTGAACACTGAAGCTTTCTTT. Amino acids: CASSTPSRGRLLNTEAFF.

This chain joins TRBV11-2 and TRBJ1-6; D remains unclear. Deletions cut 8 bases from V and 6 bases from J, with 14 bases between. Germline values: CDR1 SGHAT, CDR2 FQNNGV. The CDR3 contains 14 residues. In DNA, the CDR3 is TGTGCCAGCTCCTATGAGGAACCTAATTCACCCCTCCACTTT. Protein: CASSYEEPNSPLHF.

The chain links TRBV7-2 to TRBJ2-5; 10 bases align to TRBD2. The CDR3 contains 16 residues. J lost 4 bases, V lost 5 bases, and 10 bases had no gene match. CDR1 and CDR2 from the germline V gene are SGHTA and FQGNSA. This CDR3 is CASSPTGAGGRETQYF. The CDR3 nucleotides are TGTGCCAGCAGCCCTACAGGAGCGGGGGGGCGAGAGACCCAGTACTTC.

The CDR3 DNA sequence: TGTGCCTGGAGTGTCCTTCTGACAGGATACTCCTATAATTCACCCCTCCACTTT. Translation gives CAWSVLLTGYSYNSPLHF. This chain joins TRBV30 and TRBJ1-6; a possible D gene is TRBD1 (6 bases). The germline gives CDR1 GTSNPN, CDR2 SVGIG (reference sequence). The CDR3 spans 18 residues. The V gene lost 0 bases and the J gene lost 0 bases, with 15 bases spanning the gap.

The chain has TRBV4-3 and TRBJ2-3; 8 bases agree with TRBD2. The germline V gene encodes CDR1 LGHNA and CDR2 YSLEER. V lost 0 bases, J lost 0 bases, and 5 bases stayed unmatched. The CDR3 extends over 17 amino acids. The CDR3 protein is CASSQDLSGGSTDTQYF. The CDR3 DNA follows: TGCGCCAGCAGCCAAGATCTGAGCGGGGGAAGCACAGATACGCAGTATTTT.

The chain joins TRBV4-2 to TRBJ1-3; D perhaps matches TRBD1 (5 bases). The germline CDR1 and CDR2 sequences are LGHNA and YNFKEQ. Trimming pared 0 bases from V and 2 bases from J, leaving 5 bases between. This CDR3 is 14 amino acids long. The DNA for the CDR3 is TGTGCCAGCAGCCAAGACAGGGCTGGAAACACCATATATTTT. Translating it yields CASSQDRAGNTIYF.

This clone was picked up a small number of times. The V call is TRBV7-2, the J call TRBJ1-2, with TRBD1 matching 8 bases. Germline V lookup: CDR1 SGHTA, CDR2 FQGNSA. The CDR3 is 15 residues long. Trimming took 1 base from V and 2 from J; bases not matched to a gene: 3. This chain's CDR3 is CASSLGGQANYGYTF. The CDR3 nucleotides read TGTGCCAGCAGCTTAGGGGGACAGGCAAACTATGGCTACACCTTC.

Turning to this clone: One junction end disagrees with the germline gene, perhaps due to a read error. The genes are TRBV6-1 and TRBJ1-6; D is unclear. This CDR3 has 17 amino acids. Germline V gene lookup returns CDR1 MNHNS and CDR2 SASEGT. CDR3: CASSENHWTSFNSPLHF. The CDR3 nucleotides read TGTGCCAGCAGTGAAAACCACTGGACTTCCTTTAATTCACCCCTCCACTTT.

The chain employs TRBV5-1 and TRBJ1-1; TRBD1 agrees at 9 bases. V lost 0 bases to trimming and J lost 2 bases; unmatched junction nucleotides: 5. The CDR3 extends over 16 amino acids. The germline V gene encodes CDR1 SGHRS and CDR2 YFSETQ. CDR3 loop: CASSLALQGANTEAFF. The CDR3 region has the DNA TGCGCCAGCAGCTTGGCGTTACAGGGGGCTAACACTGAAGCTTTCTTT. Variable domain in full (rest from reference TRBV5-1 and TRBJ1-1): KAGVTQTPRYLIKTRGQQVTLSCSPISGHRSVSWYQQTPGQGLQFLFEYFSETQRNKGNFPGRFSGRQFSNSRSEMNVSTLELGDSALYLCASSLALQGANTEAFFGQGTRLTVV.

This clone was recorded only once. The CDR3 loop reads CAISERRTGHLGLLNTEAFF. CDR3 nucleotide sequence: TGTGCCATCAGTGAGAGGAGGACAGGGCACCTTGGGCTATTGAACACTGAAGCTTTCTTT. The gene calls are TRBV10-3 and TRBJ1-1, with 8 bases aligning to TRBD1. Per the germline V gene, CDR1 is ENHRY and CDR2 is SYGVKD. The CDR3 totals 20 residues. J lost 0 bases, V lost 2 bases, and 17 bases had no gene match.

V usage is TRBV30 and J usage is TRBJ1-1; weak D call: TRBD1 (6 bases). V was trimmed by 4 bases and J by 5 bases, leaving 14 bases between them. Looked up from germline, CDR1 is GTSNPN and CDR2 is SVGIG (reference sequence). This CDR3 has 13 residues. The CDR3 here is CAWKQGRNTEAFF. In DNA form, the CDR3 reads TGTGCCTGGAAACAGGGCCGGAATACTGAAGCTTTCTTT.

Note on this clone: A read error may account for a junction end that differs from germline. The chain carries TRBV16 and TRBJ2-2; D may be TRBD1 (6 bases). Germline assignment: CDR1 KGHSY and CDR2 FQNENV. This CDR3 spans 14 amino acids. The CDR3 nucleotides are TGTGCCAGCAGCCAGGGGGCGAACACCGGGGAGCTATTTTTT. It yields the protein CASSQGANTGELFF. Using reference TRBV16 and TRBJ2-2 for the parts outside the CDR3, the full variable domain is GEEVAQTPKHLVRGEGQKAKLYCAPIKGHSYVFWYQQVLKNEFKFLISFQNENVFDETGMPKERFSAKCLPNSPCSLEIQATKLEDSAVYFCASSQGANTGELFFGEGSRLTVL.

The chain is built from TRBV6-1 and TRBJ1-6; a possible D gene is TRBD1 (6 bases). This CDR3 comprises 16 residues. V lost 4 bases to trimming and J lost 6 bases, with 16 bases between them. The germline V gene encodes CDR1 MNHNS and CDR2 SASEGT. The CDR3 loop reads CASSGGPVLANSPLHF. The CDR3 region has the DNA TGTGCCAGCAGTGGGGGGCCAGTTCTGGCTAATTCACCCCTCCACTTT.